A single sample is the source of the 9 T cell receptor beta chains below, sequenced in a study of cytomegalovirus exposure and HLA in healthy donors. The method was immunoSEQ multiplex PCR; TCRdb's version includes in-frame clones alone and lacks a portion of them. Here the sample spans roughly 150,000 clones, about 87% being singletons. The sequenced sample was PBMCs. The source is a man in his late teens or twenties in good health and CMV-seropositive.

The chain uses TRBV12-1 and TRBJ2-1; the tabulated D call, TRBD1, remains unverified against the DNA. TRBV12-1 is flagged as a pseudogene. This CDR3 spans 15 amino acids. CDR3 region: CASSYKDRGYNEQFF. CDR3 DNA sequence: TGTGCCAGCAGCTACAAGGACAGGGGATACAATGAGCAGTTCTTC.

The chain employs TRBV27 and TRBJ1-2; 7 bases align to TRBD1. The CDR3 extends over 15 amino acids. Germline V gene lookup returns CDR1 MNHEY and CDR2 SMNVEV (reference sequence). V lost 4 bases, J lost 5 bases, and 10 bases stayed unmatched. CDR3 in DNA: TGTGCCAGCAGTTCAGGGGGTGGCGGTTTTTATGGCTACACCTTC. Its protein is CASSSGGGGFYGYTF.

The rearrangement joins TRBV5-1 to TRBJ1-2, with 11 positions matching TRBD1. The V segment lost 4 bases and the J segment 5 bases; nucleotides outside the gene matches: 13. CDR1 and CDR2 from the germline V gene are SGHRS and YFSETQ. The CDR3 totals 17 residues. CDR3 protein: CASSRTGGDPLMYGYTF. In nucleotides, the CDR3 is TGCGCCAGCAGCAGGACAGGGGGCGACCCGCTGATGTATGGCTACACCTTC.

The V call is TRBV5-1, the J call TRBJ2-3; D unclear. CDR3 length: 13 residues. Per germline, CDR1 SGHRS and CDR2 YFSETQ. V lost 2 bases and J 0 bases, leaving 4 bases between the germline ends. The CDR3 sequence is CASSFESTDTQYF. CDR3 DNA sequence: TGCGCCAGCAGCTTCGAGAGCACAGATACGCAGTATTTT.

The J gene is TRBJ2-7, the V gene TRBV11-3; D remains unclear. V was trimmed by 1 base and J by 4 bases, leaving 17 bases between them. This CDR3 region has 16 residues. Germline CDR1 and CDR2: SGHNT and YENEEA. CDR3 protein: CASSLGGSRRPYEQYF. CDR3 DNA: TGTGCCAGCAGCTTAGGTGGGTCACGGAGACCATACGAGCAGTACTTC.

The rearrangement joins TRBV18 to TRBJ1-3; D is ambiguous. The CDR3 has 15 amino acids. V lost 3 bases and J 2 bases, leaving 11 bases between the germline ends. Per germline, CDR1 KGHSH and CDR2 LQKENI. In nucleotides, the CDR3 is TGTGCCAGCTCACCCTCCCGAGTTCCTGGAAACACCATATATTTT. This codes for CASSPSRVPGNTIYF.

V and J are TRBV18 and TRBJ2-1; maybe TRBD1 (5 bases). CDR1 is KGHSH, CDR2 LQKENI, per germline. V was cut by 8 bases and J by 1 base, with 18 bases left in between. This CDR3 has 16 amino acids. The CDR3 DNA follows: TGTGCCAGCACTACTTTTTCAGGGATTTCCTACAATGAGCAGTTCTTC. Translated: CASTTFSGISYNEQFF.

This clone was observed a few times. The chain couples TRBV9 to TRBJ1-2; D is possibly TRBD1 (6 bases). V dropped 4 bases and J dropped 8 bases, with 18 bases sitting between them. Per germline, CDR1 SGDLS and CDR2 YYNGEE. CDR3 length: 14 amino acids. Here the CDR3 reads CASSPQGKVGGYTF. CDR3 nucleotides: TGTGCCAGCAGCCCCCAGGGGAAGGTCGGCGGCTACACCTTC. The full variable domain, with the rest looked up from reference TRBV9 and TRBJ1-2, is DSGVTQTPKHLITATGQRVTLRCSPRSGDLSVYWYQQSLDQGLQFLIQYYNGEERAKGNILERFSAQQFPDLHSELNLSSLELGDSALYFCASSPQGKVGGYTFGSGTRLTVV.

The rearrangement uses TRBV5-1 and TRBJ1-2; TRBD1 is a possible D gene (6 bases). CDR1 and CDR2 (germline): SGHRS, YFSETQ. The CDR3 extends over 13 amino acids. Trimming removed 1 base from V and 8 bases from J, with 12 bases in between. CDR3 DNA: TGCGCCAGCAGCTTGTCAGGGGCTTCCGGCTACACCTTC. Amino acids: CASSLSGASGYTF.